These 9 T cell receptor beta chains came from one sample sequenced in a study of T cells in Graves' hyperthyroidism and ophthalmopathy. RNA transcripts gave rise to amplified TCR beta CDR3 regions. The HTBI primer set was used in a first-round RT-PCR of the TCR CDR3. TCRdb itself ran the multiplex PCR reads through MiXCR, one entry per CDR3 protein. The sample has hundreds of thousands of distinct CDR3 sequences; approximately 22% are singletons. The sample comprised blood. The receptors here all came from a woman between 65 and 79 years old with Graves' ophthalmopathy.

This clonotype was counted at least ten times. The chain has TRBV28 and TRBJ2-7; 10 bases are shared with TRBD2. V lost 3 bases to trimming and J lost 3 bases; unmatched junction nucleotides: 8. Germline values: CDR1 MDHEN, CDR2 SYDVKM. This CDR3 is 16 amino acids long. The CDR3 is CASSFVLAGVRYEQYF. Written as DNA, the CDR3 is TGTGCCAGCAGTTTTGTCCTAGCGGGAGTGCGCTACGAGCAGTACTTC.

V is TRBV5-1 and J is TRBJ2-1; D not certain. Trimming pared 4 bases from V and 5 bases from J, leaving 16 bases between. The germline gives CDR1 SGHRS, CDR2 YFSETQ. The CDR3 is made up of 15 amino acids. The chain's CDR3 is CASSPGPPRHNEQFF. The CDR3 region has the DNA TGCGCCAGCAGCCCCGGACCTCCCCGACACAATGAGCAGTTCTTC.

The rearrangement links TRBV7-9 to TRBJ1-3; 8 bases map to TRBD1. The germline V gene encodes CDR1 SEHNR and CDR2 FQNEAQ (reference sequence). Trimming removed 1 base from V and 2 bases from J; junction bases left unmatched: 4. This CDR3 has 16 residues. The CDR3 region has the DNA TGTGCCAGCAGCTTAGAATCGACAGGGGCTGGAAACACCATATATTTT. Residues: CASSLESTGAGNTIYF.

The chain links TRBV18 to TRBJ2-7; 12 bases match TRBD2. The CDR3 contains 15 residues. Germline V gives CDR1 KGHSH, CDR2 LQKENI. After removal of 6 bases from V and 2 bases from J, the junction contained 5 bases not matched to a gene. CDR3 protein: CASSGGLAGPYEQYF. CDR3 in DNA: TGTGCCAGCTCGGGCGGACTAGCGGGGCCCTACGAGCAGTACTTC.

This clonotype appeared a few times. CDR3 coding DNA: TGTGCCAGCTCACCACAGGGAGGAATCCCCAATGAGCAGTTCTTC. Translated, it gives CASSPQGGIPNEQFF. The chain has TRBV18 and TRBJ2-1; TRBD2 might be the D (6 bases). CDR3 length: 15 amino acids. Germline V CDR1 and CDR2: KGHSH, LQKENI. V was trimmed by 1 base and J by 6 bases, leaving 13 bases between them. Full variable domain (remainder filled in from reference TRBV18 and TRBJ2-1): NAGVMQNPRHLVRRRGQEARLRCSPMKGHSHVYWYRQLPEEGLKFMVYLQKENIIDESGMPKERFSAEFPKEGPSILRIQQVVRGDSAAYFCASSPQGGIPNEQFFGPGTRLTVL.

This clonotype was observed at least ten times. The rearrangement joins TRBV7-2 to TRBJ2-3; D ambiguous. This CDR3 spans 12 amino acids. V gave up 4 bases and J gave up 3 bases, with 5 bases separating them. Germline CDR1 SGHTA, CDR2 FQGNSA. For the CDR3, the DNA is TGTGCCAGCAGCTCGTATACAGATACGCAGTATTTT. This encodes CASSSYTDTQYF.

V and J are TRBV19 and TRBJ1-2, with D unclear. The CDR3 runs to 12 residues. The V and J ends lost 3 bases and 2 bases respectively, with 4 bases between them. Germline V gene sequence: CDR1 LNHDA, CDR2 SQIVND (reference sequence). The DNA for the CDR3 is TGTGCCAGTAGTATTCTAAACTATGGCTACACCTTC. Protein: CASSILNYGYTF.

This clonotype has only a few counts. This sequence joins TRBV3-1 and TRBJ2-3, with 9 bases fitting TRBD2. The germline gives CDR1 LGHDT, CDR2 YNNKEL (reference sequence). Germline trimming cut 3 bases from V and 3 bases from J; bases unmatched to any gene: 7. The length of the CDR3 is 16 residues. The CDR3 region has the DNA TGTGCCAGCAGCCAGGGGGTAGCGGGAGAAACAGATACGCAGTATTTT. As protein: CASSQGVAGETDTQYF.

This rearrangement joins TRBV5-1 to TRBJ1-1, with 10 bases matching TRBD1. CDR3 length equals 18 residues. V gave up 1 base and J gave up 5 bases; unmatched junction bases: 14. The germline V gene encodes CDR1 SGHRS and CDR2 YFSETQ. CDR3 sequence: CASSLFPRTGGSETEAFF. The CDR3 nucleotides are TGCGCCAGCAGCTTGTTTCCCCGGACAGGGGGATCGGAGACTGAAGCTTTCTTT.